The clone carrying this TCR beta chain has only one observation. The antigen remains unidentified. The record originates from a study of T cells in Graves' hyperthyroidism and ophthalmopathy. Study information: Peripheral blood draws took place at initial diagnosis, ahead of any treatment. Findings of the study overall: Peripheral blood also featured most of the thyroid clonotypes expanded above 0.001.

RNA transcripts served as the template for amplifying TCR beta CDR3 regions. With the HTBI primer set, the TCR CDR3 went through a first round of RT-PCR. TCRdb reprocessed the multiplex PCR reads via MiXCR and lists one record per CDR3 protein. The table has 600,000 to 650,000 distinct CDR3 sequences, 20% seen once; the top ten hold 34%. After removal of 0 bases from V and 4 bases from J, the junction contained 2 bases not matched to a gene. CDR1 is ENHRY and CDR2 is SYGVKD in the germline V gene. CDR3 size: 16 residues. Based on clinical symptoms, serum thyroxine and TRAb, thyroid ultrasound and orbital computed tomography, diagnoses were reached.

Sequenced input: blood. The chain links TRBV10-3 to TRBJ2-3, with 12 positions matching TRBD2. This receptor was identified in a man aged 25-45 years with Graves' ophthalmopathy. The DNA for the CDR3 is TGTGCCATCAGTGAGTCTCTAGCGGGAGGGGCAGATACGCAGTATTTT. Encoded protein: CAISESLAGGADTQYF.